This T cell receptor (beta chain) derives from a study of blood T cell repertoires in COVID-19. Turning to the study itself: Samples of COVID-19 (acute and convalescent) were obtained from the United States, Italy and Spain.

CDR1 is SGHTA, CDR2 FQGNSA, per germline. The CDR3 is 14 residues long. V dropped 4 bases and J dropped 10; count of bases not matched to a gene: 6. Libraries were prepared by immunoSEQ multiplex PCR; TCRdb keeps only in-frame clonotypes and omits some of them. The data show around 150,000 clones, 84% seen once. V is TRBV7-2 and J is TRBJ2-1, with 11 bases lining up with TRBD2. The sample consisted of PBMCs or T cells enriched from blood (not recorded which). This clonotype was obtained from a woman between 45 and 60 years old with acute COVID-19. This CDR3 is CASSSQTSGVEQFF. The CDR3 bases are TGTGCCAGCAGCTCCCAGACTAGCGGGGTAGAGCAGTTCTTC.